This entry lists 11 T cell receptor beta chains sequenced from one sample in a study of control samples from healthy donors and cancer patients. Assay used: immunoSEQ multiplex PCR; TCRdb lists only in-frame clones, some missing. The table lists more than 95,000 clones, 75% to 90% of them singletons. The sample was PBMCs. The receptors stem from a man in his sixties with lung cancer.

In this sample, this clone turned up a few times. The chain joins TRBV20-1 to TRBJ2-4; D is unresolved. V lost 3 bases and J 0 bases, leaving 12 bases between the germline ends. Germline values: CDR1 DFQATT, CDR2 SNEGSKA (reference sequence). CDR3 length equals 15 residues. The CDR3 DNA is TGCAGTGCTAGTGACGCAGTACTAGCCAAAAACATTCAGTACTTC. This gives the protein CSASDAVLAKNIQYF.

This clone was observed once. This sequence joins TRBV7-2 and TRBJ1-4, with a weak D call TRBD1 (5 bases). V was trimmed by 1 base and J by 8 bases, leaving 14 bases between them. Germline V lookup: CDR1 SGHTA, CDR2 FQGNSA. CDR3 length: 15 residues. The CDR3 is CASSLGPGEEEKLFF. The DNA of the CDR3 is TGTGCCAGCAGCTTAGGACCGGGGGAGGAGGAAAAACTGTTTTTT.

The CDR3, as DNA: TGTGCCAGCAGCCCGCGGACAGGGGGCAACACCCAGTACTTC. It encodes CASSPRTGGNTQYF. The V and J genes are TRBV7-2 and TRBJ2-5; 11 positions match TRBD1. The V gene end was trimmed by 5 bases and the J gene end by 8 bases; junction bases not matched to a gene: 7. The CDR3 is 14 amino acids. Germline values: CDR1 SGHTA, CDR2 FQGNSA. The full variable domain, rest sourced from reference TRBV7-2 and TRBJ2-5, is GAGVSQSPSNKVTEKGKDVELRCDPISGHTALYWYRQSLGQGLEFLIYFQGNSAPDKSGLPSDRFSAERTGGSVSTLTIQRTQQEDSAVYLCASSPRTGGNTQYFGPGTRLLVL.

The rearrangement joins TRBV4-2 to TRBJ2-1; 11 nucleotides align to TRBD2. The trim removed 3 bases at V and 3 bases at J, leaving 7 bases unmatched. The CDR3 has 17 residues. Looked up from germline, CDR1 is LGHNA and CDR2 is YNFKEQ. As DNA, the CDR3 is TGTGCCAGCAGCCAGGATCTAGCGGGGGGCAACTACAATGAGCAGTTCTTC. It specifies CASSQDLAGGNYNEQFF.

The rearrangement joins TRBV3-1 (or the pseudogene TRBV3-2) to TRBJ2-7; D is unresolved. Looked up from germline, CDR1 is LGHDT and CDR2 is YNNKEL (reference sequence). The CDR3 is 14 amino acids. Trimming left V 2 bases short and J 2 bases short, with 10 bases between. The DNA for the CDR3 is TGTGCCAGCAGCCAAAGTTACCTCACCTACGAGCAGTACTTC. This codes for CASSQSYLTYEQYF.

The genes are TRBV30 and TRBJ1-2; 7 bases agree with TRBD1. This CDR3 comprises 14 residues. V lost 5 bases to trimming and J lost 0 bases; unmatched junction nucleotides: 6. CDR1 is GTSNPN and CDR2 is SVGIG in the germline V gene (reference sequence). This CDR3 is CAWDTGESNYGYTF. Here the CDR3 DNA reads TGTGCCTGGGATACAGGGGAATCTAACTATGGCTACACCTTC. Looking up the rest from reference TRBV30 and TRBJ1-2 gives the full variable domain: SQTIHQWPATLVQPVGSPLSLECTVEGTSNPNLYWYRQAAGRGLQLLFYSVGIGQISSEVPQNLSASRPQDRQFILSSKKLLLSDSGFYLCAWDTGESNYGYTFGSGTRLTVV.

The chain joins TRBV14 to TRBJ1-1; D may be TRBD1 (5 bases). Germline V gene data show CDR1 as SGHDN and CDR2 as FVKESK. The CDR3 sequence is 14 residues long. Trimming took 0 bases from V and 11 from J, leaving 16 bases between them. Here the CDR3 reads CASSQDVRGEFAFF. The CDR3, as DNA: TGTGCCAGCAGCCAAGATGTGCGAGGGGAGTTTGCTTTCTTT.

This chain uses TRBV4-1 with TRBJ1-2; 7 nucleotides line up with TRBD1. This CDR3 region has 17 residues. CDR1 MGHRA and CDR2 YSYEKL come from the germline V gene. The ends lost 4 bases at V and 0 bases at J; junction bases unmatched: 11. The CDR3 sequence is CASSPSPGTAANYGYTF. In DNA, the CDR3 is TGCGCCAGCAGCCCCTCGCCTGGGACAGCCGCTAACTATGGCTACACCTTC.

V and J are TRBV12-3 or TRBV12-4 and TRBJ1-1, with TRBD1 as a possible D gene (5 bases). The CDR3 loop spans 12 amino acids. V lost 8 bases, J lost 1 base, and 8 bases lay in between. The CDR3 DNA follows: TGTGCCAGCGGAAGGGGGAACACTGAAGCTTTCTTT. The encoded protein is CASGRGNTEAFF.

The CDR3 loop is CASRSFADSSSTDTQYF. CDR3 coding DNA: TGTGCCAGTAGATCATTTGCGGACAGCTCTAGCACAGATACGCAGTATTTT. J is TRBJ2-3 and V is TRBV19; possibly TRBD1 for D (6 bases). Trimming took off 6 bases at V and 0 bases at J, with 19 bases between the two ends. The CDR3 runs 17 residues. CDR1 and CDR2 (germline): LNHDA, SQIVND (reference sequence).

This sequence joins TRBV7-3 and TRBJ2-3; D uncertain. The CDR3 has 15 amino acids. Between the trimmed V and J ends, which lost 3 bases and 3 bases, there was a span of 13 bases. Germline CDR1 reads SGHTA; CDR2 reads FQGTGA. CDR3 DNA sequence: TGTGCCAGCAGCTTCTCGGCTTTAGGGACAGATACGCAGTATTTT. Translation gives CASSFSALGTDTQYF.